Below, 10 T cell receptor beta chains from the same sample are listed, as sequenced in a study of blood T cell repertoires in COVID-19. Assay used: immunoSEQ multiplex PCR; TCRdb lists only in-frame clones, some missing. The sample has roughly 200,000 clones; roughly 78% are singletons. The material sequenced was peripheral blood. Source of these receptors: a man between 65 and 80 years old with active or convalescent COVID-19.

The chain couples TRBV4-2 to TRBJ2-1; TRBD2 might be the D (9 bases). This CDR3 region has 16 residues. Germline V lookup: CDR1 LGHNA, CDR2 YNFKEQ. The V end lost 1 base, the J end lost 6 bases, and 16 bases lay between the germline ends. The CDR3 is CASSQAQGGLANEQFF. CDR3 sequence (DNA): TGTGCCAGCAGCCAAGCACAGGGGGGACTAGCCAATGAGCAGTTCTTC.

This chain uses TRBV2 with TRBJ1-2; 7 bases line up with TRBD1. Unmatched junction bases numbered 5, after V lost 5 bases and J lost 8 bases. CDR1 is SNHLY and CDR2 is FYNNEI in the germline V gene. This CDR3 region has 12 residues. The CDR3 bases are TGTGCCAGCAGTCGACAGGGAGGAGGCTACACCTTC. Translating it yields CASSRQGGGYTF.

This sequence joins TRBV30 and TRBJ1-1; 10 bases line up with TRBD1. V shed 5 bases, J shed 2 bases, and the junction held 8 bases outside the gene matches. This CDR3 is built from 15 residues. In germline, CDR1 is GTSNPN, CDR2 SVGIG (reference sequence). The CDR3 sequence: CAWEPGTGVNTEAFF. The CDR3 nucleotides are TGTGCCTGGGAACCCGGGACAGGGGTTAACACTGAAGCTTTCTTT. The full variable domain, completed using reference TRBV30 and TRBJ1-1, is SQTIHQWPATLVQPVGSPLSLECTVEGTSNPNLYWYRQAAGRGLQLLFYSVGIGQISSEVPQNLSASRPQDRQFILSSKKLLLSDSGFYLCAWEPGTGVNTEAFFGQGTRLTVV.

This clone was seen only once. The CDR3 spells CASSQGPEASYEQYF. DNA of the CDR3: TGTGCCAGCAGCCAAGGGCCGGAGGCGTCCTACGAGCAGTACTTC. This sequence joins TRBV3-1 (or the pseudogene TRBV3-2) and TRBJ2-7, with a tentative D call TRBD2 (5 bases). Germline V gene lookup returns CDR1 LGHDT and CDR2 YNNKEL (reference sequence). V was trimmed by 1 base and J by 1 base, leaving 11 bases between them. The CDR3 has 15 amino acids.

The chain has TRBV24-1 and TRBJ2-3; TRBD1 agrees at 9 bases. CDR3 length: 15 amino acids. V shed 7 bases, J shed 1 base, and the junction held 5 bases outside the gene matches. Germline CDR1 is KGHDR and CDR2 is SFDVKD. In DNA form, the CDR3 reads TGTGCCACCAGCCCGGGACAGGGACGCACAGATACGCAGTATTTT. Its translation: CATSPGQGRTDTQYF.

This chain uses TRBV10-3 with TRBJ2-3; tentatively, D is TRBD1 (6 bases). Looked up from germline, CDR1 is ENHRY and CDR2 is SYGVKD. The length of the CDR3 is 15 residues. Trimming removed 7 bases at V and 0 bases at J, with 14 bases between. CDR3 residues: CAINPTGSSTDTQYF. The CDR3 region has the DNA TGTGCCATCAACCCGACAGGCTCTAGCACAGATACGCAGTATTTT.

The chain has TRBV7-5 and TRBJ1-1. TRBV7-5 is a recognized pseudogene. The CDR3 extends over 16 amino acids. Here the CDR3 DNA reads TGTGCCAGAAGCCTAGGCCGGGGAAACCCAAACACTGAAGCTTTCTTT. It translates to CARSLGRGNPNTEAFF.

At least ten counts were recorded for this clone. CDR3 DNA sequence: TGCGCCAGCACCAAGACTAGCGGGAGTTCCTACAATGAGCAGTTCTTC. Translated, it gives CASTKTSGSSYNEQFF. V gene TRBV5-1 combines with J gene TRBJ2-1; 12 positions agree with TRBD2. Germline-derived CDR1 and CDR2 are SGHRS and YFSETQ. The ends lost 6 bases at V and 1 base at J; junction bases unmatched: 5. The CDR3 extends over 16 amino acids.

V usage is TRBV29-1 and J usage is TRBJ1-1; D gene unclear. V dropped 1 base and J dropped 0 bases, with 6 bases sitting between them. The CDR3 is 13 residues long. Germline V lookup: CDR1 SQVTM, CDR2 ANQGSEA. CDR3 bases: TGCAGCGTTGAAGCCGGGTTGAACACTGAAGCTTTCTTT. Its protein is CSVEAGLNTEAFF.

This chain connects TRBV9 to TRBJ2-3; 8 nucleotides match TRBD2. The germline V gene encodes CDR1 SGDLS and CDR2 YYNGEE. V was pared by 0 bases and J by 3 bases, with 6 bases of the junction left unmatched. The CDR3 loop spans 16 amino acids. CDR3 protein: CASSVGAGAWTDTQYF. CDR3 in DNA: TGTGCCAGCAGCGTAGGAGCGGGAGCTTGGACAGATACGCAGTATTTT.